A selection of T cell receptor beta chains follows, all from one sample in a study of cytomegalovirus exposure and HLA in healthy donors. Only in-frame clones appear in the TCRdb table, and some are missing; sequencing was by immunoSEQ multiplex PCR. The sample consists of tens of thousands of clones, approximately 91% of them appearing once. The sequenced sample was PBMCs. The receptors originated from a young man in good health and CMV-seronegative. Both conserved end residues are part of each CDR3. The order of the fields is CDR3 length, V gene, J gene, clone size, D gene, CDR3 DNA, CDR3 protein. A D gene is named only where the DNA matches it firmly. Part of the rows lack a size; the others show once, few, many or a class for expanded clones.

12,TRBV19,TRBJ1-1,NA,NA,TGTGCCAGTAAGACAGGGAACACTGAAGCTTTCTTT,CASKTGNTEAFF
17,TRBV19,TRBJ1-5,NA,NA,TGTGCCAGTAGTCCCTGGGGGGGAGGGGCGAGCAATCAGCCCCAGCATTTT,CASSPWGGGASNQPQHF
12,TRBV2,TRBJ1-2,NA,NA,TGTGCCAGCAGCACAGGCCTGTATGGCTACACCTTC,CASSTGLYGYTF
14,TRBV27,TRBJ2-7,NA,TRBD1,TGTGCCAGCAGCCTTAGGACAGGTTCCTACGAGCAGTACTTC,CASSLRTGSYEQYF
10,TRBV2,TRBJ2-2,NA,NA,TGTGCCAGCCGGGGTGGGGAGCTGTTTTTT,CASRGGELFF
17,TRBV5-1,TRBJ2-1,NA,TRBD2,TGCGCCAGCAGTTTAACCCCTAGCGGAAGCTCCTACAATGAGCAGTTCTTC,CASSLTPSGSSYNEQFF
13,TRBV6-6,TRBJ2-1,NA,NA,TGTGCCAGCAGTTACGCCCCCCGGTTTGAGCAGTTCTTC,CASSYAPRFEQFF
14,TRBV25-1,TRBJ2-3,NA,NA,TGTGCCAGCAGTGGGGACTTCCGCTGGGATACGCAGTATTTT,CASSGDFRWDTQYF
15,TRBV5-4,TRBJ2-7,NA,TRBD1,TGTGCCAGCAGAACCGGGACAGGGGTCTCCTACGAGCAGTACTTC,CASRTGTGVSYEQYF
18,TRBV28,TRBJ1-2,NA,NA,TGTGCCAGCAGTTTATTCCCCGCCGGGACTAAAAACTCGGGCGGCTACACCTTC,CASSLFPAGTKNSGGYTF
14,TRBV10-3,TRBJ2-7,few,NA,TGTGCCACCTACCGGGACAAAGGGTCGGCCGAGCAGTACTTC,CATYRDKGSAEQYF
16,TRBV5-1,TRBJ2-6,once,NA,TGCGCCAGCAGTTATGCCCAGTTCTCTGGGGCCAACGTCCTGACTTTC,CASSYAQFSGANVLTF
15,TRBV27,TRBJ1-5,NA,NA,TGTGCCAGCAGGAACCGAAGGGGGAGCAATCAGCCCCAGCATTTT,CASRNRRGSNQPQHF
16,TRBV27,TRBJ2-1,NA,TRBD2,TGTGCCAGCAGTTGGAATAGCGGGAATTCGAACAATGAGCAGTTCTTC,CASSWNSGNSNNEQFF
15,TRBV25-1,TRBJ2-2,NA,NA,TGTGCCAGCACGGTTGGACTGGGTCGCACCGGGGAGCTGTTTTTT,CASTVGLGRTGELFF
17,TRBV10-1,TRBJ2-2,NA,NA,TGCGCCAGCAGTGAGTTGGGACTTAGCGGGAACACCGGGGAGCTGTTTTTT,CASSELGLSGNTGELFF
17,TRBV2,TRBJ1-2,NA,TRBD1,TGTGCCAGCAGTGAGCAACCTACAGGGGAATCCGGGTATGGCTACACCTTC,CASSEQPTGESGYGYTF
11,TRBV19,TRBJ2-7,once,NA,TGTGCCAGTAGTTCCGGGGATGAGCAGTACTTC,CASSSGDEQYF
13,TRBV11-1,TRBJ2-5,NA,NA,TGTGCCAGCAGCTTAGATTGGCGGGAGACCCAGTACTTC,CASSLDWRETQYF
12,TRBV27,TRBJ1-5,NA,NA,TGTGCCAGTTGGGGCGGGGGTCAGCCCCAGCATTTT,CASWGGGQPQHF
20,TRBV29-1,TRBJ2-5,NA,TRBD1,TGCAGCGTTCGAAAAGATCTACCGGGACAGGGGGCTTGGTCCCAAGAGACCCAGTACTTC,CSVRKDLPGQGAWSQETQYF
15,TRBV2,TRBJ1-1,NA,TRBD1,TGTGCCAGCAGTGATCCGGGACAGGGAGGCACTGAAGCTTTCTTT,CASSDPGQGGTEAFF
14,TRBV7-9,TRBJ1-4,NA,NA,TGTGCCAGCAGTCGACAGGACAGAGACGAAAAACTGTTTTTT,CASSRQDRDEKLFF
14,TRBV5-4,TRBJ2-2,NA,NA,TGTGCCAGCAGCTTGCCAACGAACACCGGGGAGCTGTTTTTT,CASSLPTNTGELFF
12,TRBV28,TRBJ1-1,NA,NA,TGTGCCAGCCTGAGACAGAACACTGAAGCTTTCTTT,CASLRQNTEAFF
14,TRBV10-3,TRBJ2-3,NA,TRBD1,TGTGCCATCGCCAGGGACAGGGGCGCAGATACGCAGTATTTT,CAIARDRGADTQYF
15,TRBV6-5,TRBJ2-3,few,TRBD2,TGTGCCAGCAGTCCTCCGGGACTAGTGGGAGGTACGCAGTATTTT,CASSPPGLVGGTQYF
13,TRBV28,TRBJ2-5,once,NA,TGTGCCAGCAGTTTCACACCCTCTGAGACCCAGTACTTC,CASSFTPSETQYF
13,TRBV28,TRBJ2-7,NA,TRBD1,TGTGCCAGCAACGGACAGGTTAGATACGAGCAGTACTTC,CASNGQVRYEQYF
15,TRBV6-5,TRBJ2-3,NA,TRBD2,TGTGCCAGCAGGGGGGGACTAGCGGGAGCAGATACGCAGTATTTT,CASRGGLAGADTQYF
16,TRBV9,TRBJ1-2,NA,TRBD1,TGTGCCAGCAGCGTAAGGGAAGGGACAGGGGCTCTTGGCTACACCTTC,CASSVREGTGALGYTF
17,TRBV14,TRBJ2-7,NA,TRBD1,TGTGCCAGCAGCCCAAGCGGCAGGGGGCTGGTTGGGTACGAGCAGTACTTC,CASSPSGRGLVGYEQYF
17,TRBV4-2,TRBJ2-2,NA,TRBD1,TGTGCCAGCAGCCACAATAGACAGGGGGATAGGACCGGGGAGCTGTTTTTT,CASSHNRQGDRTGELFF
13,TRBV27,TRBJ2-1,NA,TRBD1,TGTGCCAGCAGAAACAGGGGCTACAATGAGCAGTTCTTC,CASRNRGYNEQFF
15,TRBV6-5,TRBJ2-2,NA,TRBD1,TGTGCCAGCAGAGAGGGACAGGGGTACGCCGGGGAGCTGTTTTTT,CASREGQGYAGELFF
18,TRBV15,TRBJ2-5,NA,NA,TGTGCCACCAGCAGAGTAACAGGTTGGAACGAAGGCGGAGAGACCCAGTACTTC,CATSRVTGWNEGGETQYF
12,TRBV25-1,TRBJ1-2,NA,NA,TGTGCCAGCAGTGAATTTAAGGGGGGCTACACCTTC,CASSEFKGGYTF
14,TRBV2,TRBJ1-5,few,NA,TGTGCCAGCAGTGAAGGGCAGGGAGGTCAGCCCCAGCATTTT,CASSEGQGGQPQHF
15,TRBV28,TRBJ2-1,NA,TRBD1,TGTGCCAGCAGCTTACAGGGGTCAACAAACAATGAGCAGTTCTTC,CASSLQGSTNNEQFF
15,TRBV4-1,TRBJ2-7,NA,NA,TGCGCCAGCAGCCAAGATTCATCGAGTCAGGTCGAGCAGTACTTC,CASSQDSSSQVEQYF
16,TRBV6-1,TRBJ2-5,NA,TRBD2,TGTGCCAGCAGTGAACTAGCGGGGGGCCCACAAGAGACCCAGTACTTC,CASSELAGGPQETQYF
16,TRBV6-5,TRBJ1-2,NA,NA,TGTGCCAGCAGTTACTCCCGGACTGGGGGCAGTCCTGGCTACACCTTC,CASSYSRTGGSPGYTF
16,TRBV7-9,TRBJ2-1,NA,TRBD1,TGTGCCAGCAGCTCGCCGGGACAGGGAAAAGTTGATGAGCAGTTCTTC,CASSSPGQGKVDEQFF
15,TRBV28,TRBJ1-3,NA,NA,TGTGCCAGCAGTCGCGGGGGCTCGGGTGGAAACACCATATATTTT,CASSRGGSGGNTIYF
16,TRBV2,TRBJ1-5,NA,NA,TGTGCCAGCAGTAAAACACAGGGTAAGGCATATCAGCCCCAGCATTTT,CASSKTQGKAYQPQHF